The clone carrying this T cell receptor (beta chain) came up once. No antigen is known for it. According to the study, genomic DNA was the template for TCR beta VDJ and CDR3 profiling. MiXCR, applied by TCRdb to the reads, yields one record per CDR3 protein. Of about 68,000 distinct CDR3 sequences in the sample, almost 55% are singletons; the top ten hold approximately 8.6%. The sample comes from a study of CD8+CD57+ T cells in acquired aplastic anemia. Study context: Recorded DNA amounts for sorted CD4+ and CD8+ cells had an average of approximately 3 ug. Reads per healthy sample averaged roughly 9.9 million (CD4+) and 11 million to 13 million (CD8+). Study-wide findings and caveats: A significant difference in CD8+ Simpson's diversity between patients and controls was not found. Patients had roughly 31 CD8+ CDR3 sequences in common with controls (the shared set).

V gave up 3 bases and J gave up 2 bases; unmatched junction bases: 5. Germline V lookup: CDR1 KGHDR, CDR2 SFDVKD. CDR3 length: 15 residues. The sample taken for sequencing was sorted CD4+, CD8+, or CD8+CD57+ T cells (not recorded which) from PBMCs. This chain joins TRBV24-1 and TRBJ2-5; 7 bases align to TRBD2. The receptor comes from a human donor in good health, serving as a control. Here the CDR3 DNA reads TGTGCCACCAGTGATCCGGCGGGGGTACAAGAGACCCAGTACTTC. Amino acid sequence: CATSDPAGVQETQYF.